Below, 5 T cell receptor beta chains from the same sample are listed, as sequenced in a study of blood T cell repertoires in COVID-19. Using immunoSEQ multiplex PCR, the repertoire was profiled, and TCRdb retains in-frame clones only, with some absent. The sample holds roughly 500,000 clones; 85% to 90% are singletons and the top ten take 0.9%. Sequenced material: peripheral blood. All receptors come from a man aged 18 to 29 with COVID-19, enrolled during active disease.

The rearrangement uses TRBV20-1 and TRBJ2-7; tentatively, D is TRBD1 (5 bases). The germline CDR1 and CDR2 sequences are DFQATT and SNEGSKA (reference sequence). The CDR3 runs to 13 residues. The V end lost 3 bases, the J end lost 3 bases, and 12 bases lay between the germline ends. The CDR3 DNA reads as TGCAGTGCTAGTATACAGGCGGACTACGAGCAGTACTTC. It encodes CSASIQADYEQYF.

This chain links TRBV12-5 with TRBJ2-7, with 14 bases fitting TRBD2. Germline CDR1 and CDR2: LGHNT and FRNRAP. With V trimmed by 6 bases and J by 3 bases, 10 bases remained unmatched. The CDR3 contains 17 residues. CDR3 sequence reads: CASGFSGLAGVNYEQYF. DNA of the CDR3: TGTGCTAGTGGCTTTTCGGGACTAGCGGGAGTAAACTACGAGCAGTACTTC.

J is TRBJ1-5 and V is TRBV9; TRBD1 might be the D (6 bases). Germline V gene lookup returns CDR1 SGDLS and CDR2 YYNGEE. The V end was cut by 3 bases, the J end by 0 bases, with 25 bases between. This CDR3 comprises 20 residues. Here the CDR3 DNA reads TGTGCCAGCAGCGCCCTTGGACGGGGGGCGCCGGTGGTTAGCAATCAGCCCCAGCATTTT. Its translation is CASSALGRGAPVVSNQPQHF.

The chain joins TRBV11-1 to TRBJ2-3, with TRBD2 matching 9 bases. The CDR3 has 13 amino acids. Germline V gene lookup returns CDR1 SGHAT and CDR2 FQDESV (reference sequence). Trimming removed 10 bases from V and 2 bases from J; junction bases left unmatched: 4. CDR3 DNA: TGTGCCACGGCTAGCGGGATCACAGATACGCAGTATTTT. Translated: CATASGITDTQYF.

In DNA, the CDR3 is TGTGCCAGCAGCTTAGCTGTTGTCTACGAGCAGTACTTC. Amino acid sequence: CASSLAVVYEQYF. The chain recombines TRBV11-2 with TRBJ2-7, with no clear D. Germline V gene lookup returns CDR1 SGHAT and CDR2 FQNNGV. The ends were cut back, 1 base at V and 3 bases at J, with 7 bases in the middle. The CDR3 is 13 amino acids.